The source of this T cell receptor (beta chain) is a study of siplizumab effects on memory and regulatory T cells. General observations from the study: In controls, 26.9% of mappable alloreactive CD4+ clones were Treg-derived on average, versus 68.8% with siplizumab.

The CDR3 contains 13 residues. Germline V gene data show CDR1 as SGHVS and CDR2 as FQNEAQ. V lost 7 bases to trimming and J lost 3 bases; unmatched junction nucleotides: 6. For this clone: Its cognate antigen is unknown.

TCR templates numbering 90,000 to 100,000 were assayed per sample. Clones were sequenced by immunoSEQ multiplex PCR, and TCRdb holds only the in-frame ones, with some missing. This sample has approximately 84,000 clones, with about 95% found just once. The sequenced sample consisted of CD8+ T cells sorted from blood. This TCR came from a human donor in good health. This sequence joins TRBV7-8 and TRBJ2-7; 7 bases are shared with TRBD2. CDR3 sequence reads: CASNLGGYYEQYF. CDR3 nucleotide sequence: TGTGCCAGCAACCTCGGGGGGTACTACGAGCAGTACTTC.